The clone carrying this TCR beta chain was observed a single time. The data were obtained in a study of blood T cell repertoires in COVID-19. Turning to the study itself: Samples of COVID-19 (acute and convalescent) were obtained from the United States, Italy and Spain. Sources were T cells, B-cell-depleted T cells, or PBMCs; the material itself was cDNA or gDNA.

Authors' methods: The assay estimated nucleated cells by amplifying reference gene primers. Repertoires were generated with immunoSEQ multiplex PCR, while TCRdb's copy carries only in-frame clones and drops some. V and J calls and clone size follow that table, whereas D and trimming were derived from the DNA. The sample yields approximately 50,000 clones, around 85% seen once. Trimming pared 5 bases from V and 0 bases from J, leaving 7 bases between. CDR3 length: 13 residues. Germline loops: CDR1 SGHVS, CDR2 FQNEAQ. The chain combines TRBV7-8 with TRBJ1-1; the D gene is possibly TRBD1 (5 bases). The clonotype comes from a man aged 60-69 years with acute or convalescent COVID-19. Sequenced input: peripheral blood. The CDR3 nucleotides read TGTGCCAGCAGCCAACAGGTGAACACTGAAGCTTTCTTT. Its protein is CASSQQVNTEAFF. Full variable domain (outside the CDR3, taken from reference TRBV7-8 and TRBJ1-1): GAGVSQSPRYKVAKRGQDVALRCDPISGHVSLFWYQQALGQGPEFLTYFQNEAQLDKSGLPSDRFFAERPEGSVSTLKIQRTQQEDSAVYLCASSQQVNTEAFFGQGTRLTVV.